These 24 T cell receptor beta chains originate from one sample sequenced in a study of beta chain features in type 1 diabetes. Expressed TCRB transcripts got sequenced, as all isolated RNA was reverse transcribed. Repertoires were generated with immunoSEQ multiplex PCR, while TCRdb's copy carries only in-frame clones and drops some. This table holds about 130,000 clones, about 10% found once. Sequences were obtained from central memory CD4+ T cells from blood. The receptor source for this set is a young man in good health.

This chain connects TRBV18 to TRBJ1-4; 10 positions agree with TRBD1. CDR1 is KGHSH, CDR2 LQKENI, per germline. The CDR3 consists of 14 residues. Trimming at V came to 2 bases and at J to 8 bases, leaving 2 bases not matched to a gene. The CDR3 here is CASSPRQGAEKLFF. The CDR3 coding sequence is TGTGCCAGCTCACCAAGACAGGGGGCGGAAAAACTGTTTTTT.

The CDR3 DNA follows: TGTGCCAGCAGTTTAGGCCCTAACTATGGCTACACCTTC. This codes for CASSLGPNYGYTF. The rearrangement joins TRBV28 to TRBJ1-2; D gene uncertain. The V end was cut by 2 bases, the J end by 0 bases, with 4 bases between. The CDR3 sequence is 13 residues long. The germline V gene encodes CDR1 MDHEN and CDR2 SYDVKM.

This clone was recorded at least ten times. The rearrangement joins TRBV30 to TRBJ1-5; no clear D. The CDR3 has 13 amino acids. Germline V gene sequence: CDR1 GTSNPN, CDR2 SVGIG (reference sequence). V lost 3 bases and J lost 5, with 11 bases in between. As DNA, the CDR3 is TGTGCCTGGAGCGCCTCCGAGTATCAGCCCCAGCATTTT. Residues: CAWSASEYQPQHF.

This rearrangement joins TRBV5-6 to TRBJ2-5, with 7 positions matching TRBD1. Losses at the gene ends were 2 bases for V and 2 bases for J; bases not matched to a gene: 6. The CDR3 is 15 residues long. Germline V lookup: CDR1 SGHDT, CDR2 YYEEEE. Here the CDR3 DNA reads TGTGCCAGCAGCTTTCCTCTCAGGGGGCAAGAGACCCAGTACTTC. It codes for CASSFPLRGQETQYF.

The chain carries TRBV4-2 and TRBJ2-3; 13 nucleotides align to TRBD2. Germline assignment: CDR1 LGHNA and CDR2 YNFKEQ. Germline trimming cut 4 bases from V and 6 bases from J; bases unmatched to any gene: 4. This CDR3 has 15 amino acids. The CDR3 spells CASSRGTSGADTQYF. The CDR3 region has the DNA TGTGCCAGCAGCCGCGGGACTAGCGGGGCGGATACGCAGTATTTT.

This clone was seen more than once but under ten times. V and J are TRBV6-1 and TRBJ2-4; D perhaps matches TRBD2 (7 bases). The V end lost 0 bases, the J end lost 6 bases, and 15 bases lay between the germline ends. The CDR3 is 16 residues long. CDR1 and CDR2 from the germline V gene are MNHNS and SASEGT. CDR3 loop: CASSEAMGGPGNIQYF. The CDR3 nucleotides read TGTGCCAGCAGTGAAGCCATGGGGGGGCCAGGAAACATTCAGTACTTC.

V and J are TRBV9 and TRBJ2-1, with a tentative D call TRBD1 (5 bases). The CDR3 covers 16 residues. Germline V gives CDR1 SGDLS, CDR2 YYNGEE. Trimming removed 0 bases from V and 0 bases from J, with 10 bases in between. The CDR3 DNA is TGTGCCAGCAGCGTAGCTCAGGGTAGCTCCTACAATGAGCAGTTCTTC. Amino acids: CASSVAQGSSYNEQFF.

There are a few counts of this clone. The chain joins TRBV7-8 to TRBJ2-3, with TRBD2 matching over 8 bases. The germline V gene encodes CDR1 SGHVS and CDR2 FQNEAQ. CDR3 length: 17 residues. J gave up 1 base and V 0 bases, and 6 bases lay outside the gene matches. The CDR3 DNA is TGTGCCAGCAGCTTAGCGGGCAGCGGGGGTGGCACAGATACGCAGTATTTT. Its translation: CASSLAGSGGGTDTQYF. Drawing the rest from reference TRBV7-8 and TRBJ2-3, the complete variable domain is GAGVSQSPRYKVAKRGQDVALRCDPISGHVSLFWYQQALGQGPEFLTYFQNEAQLDKSGLPSDRFFAERPEGSVSTLKIQRTQQEDSAVYLCASSLAGSGGGTDTQYFGPGTRLTVL.

This clone was seen only a few times. V and J are TRBV30 and TRBJ2-2; D gene ambiguous. Trimming pared 4 bases from V and 2 bases from J, leaving 8 bases between. The CDR3 extends over 13 amino acids. Per the germline V gene, CDR1 is GTSNPN and CDR2 is SVGIG (reference sequence). DNA for the CDR3: TGTGCCTGGACTCGCGAAAACACCGGGGAGCTGTTTTTT. Protein sequence: CAWTRENTGELFF.

The chain is built from TRBV6-5 and TRBJ1-1; no clear D gene. Germline V gene data show CDR1 as MNHEY and CDR2 as SVGAGI. Trimming removed 4 bases at V and 2 bases at J, with 11 bases between. The CDR3 loop spans 14 amino acids. The CDR3 DNA is TGTGCCAGCAGTTTCTACGGGTTAAACACTGAAGCTTTCTTT. The encoded protein is CASSFYGLNTEAFF.

Only a few counts were recorded for this clone. The chain is built from TRBV10-3 and TRBJ1-2, with a weak D call TRBD1 (6 bases). This CDR3 spans 13 amino acids. Trimming removed 3 bases from V and 5 bases from J, with 10 bases in between. In germline, CDR1 is ENHRY, CDR2 SYGVKD. The chain's CDR3 is CAISDGRGYGYTF. The CDR3 DNA reads TGTGCCATCAGTGACGGCAGGGGTTATGGCTACACCTTC.

This chain links TRBV6-6 with TRBJ1-1; 8 bases agree with TRBD1. Germline values: CDR1 MNHNY, CDR2 SVGAGI (reference sequence). The CDR3 length is 13 residues. Germline trimming cut 5 bases from V and 7 bases from J; bases unmatched to any gene: 6. The CDR3 coding sequence is TGTGCCAGCAGTGGACAGGGTCCACTTGAAGCTTTCTTT. Translation: CASSGQGPLEAFF.

This rearrangement joins TRBV7-7 to TRBJ2-1; maybe TRBD2 (5 bases). Germline CDR1 and CDR2: SSHAT and FNYEAQ (reference sequence). The CDR3 covers 13 residues. The V end lost 1 base, the J end lost 8 bases, and 9 bases lay between the germline ends. The CDR3 protein is CASSLVTGDEQFF. In DNA form, the CDR3 reads TGTGCCAGCAGCTTAGTTACCGGGGATGAGCAGTTCTTC.

This clone was seen a handful of times. The DNA for the CDR3 is TGCGCCAGCAGCCAAGCACCGGGGGTTTTCACAGATACGCAGTATTTT. This translates into CASSQAPGVFTDTQYF. V usage is TRBV4-3 and J usage is TRBJ2-3; perhaps TRBD2 as D (6 bases). This CDR3 region has 16 residues. V dropped 1 base and J dropped 2 bases, with 13 bases sitting between them. Germline-derived CDR1 and CDR2 are LGHNA and YSLEER.

The CDR3 nucleotides are TGTGCCAGCAGCGCCGGGGGACAGGGTCTCTACGAGCAGTACTTC. It is translated as CASSAGGQGLYEQYF. This rearrangement joins TRBV5-4 to TRBJ2-7, with 9 bases that match TRBD1. This CDR3 spans 15 amino acids. V dropped 4 bases and J dropped 3; count of bases not matched to a gene: 8. Germline loops: CDR1 SGHNT, CDR2 YYREEE (reference sequence).

This clone was observed at least ten times. The V call is TRBV30, the J call TRBJ2-6; TRBD1 matches at 7 bases. V lost 5 bases to trimming and J lost 0 bases; unmatched junction nucleotides: 7. The CDR3 sequence is 16 residues long. From germline, CDR1 is GTSNPN and CDR2 SVGIG (reference sequence). The CDR3 sequence: CAWQQGSPSGANVLTF. CDR3 in DNA: TGTGCCTGGCAACAGGGGTCCCCCTCTGGGGCCAACGTCCTGACTTTC.

The gene calls are TRBV15 and TRBJ2-7; 9 nucleotides match TRBD1. Germline CDR1 reads LNHNV; CDR2 reads YYDKDF (reference sequence). The CDR3 loop spans 15 amino acids. V was pared by 0 bases and J by 3 bases, with 3 bases of the junction left unmatched. The CDR3, as DNA: TGTGCCACCAGCAGAGACCGGGACAGGGACTACGAGCAGTACTTC. Protein product: CATSRDRDRDYEQYF.

The sample holds a few counts of this clone. This chain joins TRBV5-1 and TRBJ1-2; 10 nucleotides line up with TRBD1. Germline V lookup: CDR1 SGHRS, CDR2 YFSETQ. This CDR3 has 14 residues. J lost 5 bases, V lost 4 bases, and 5 bases had no gene match. CDR3 in amino acids: CASSPRQGAYGYTF. The CDR3, as DNA: TGCGCCAGCAGCCCAAGACAGGGGGCTTATGGCTACACCTTC.

V gene TRBV18 combines with J gene TRBJ1-5; 8 bases agree with TRBD1. This CDR3 is 13 amino acids long. V was clipped by 3 bases and J by 5 bases; unmatched bases: 0. Germline assignment: CDR1 KGHSH and CDR2 LQKENI. The CDR3, as DNA: TGTGCCAGCTCACCGGGACAGGATCAGCCCCAGCATTTT. Translated, it gives CASSPGQDQPQHF.

In this sample, this clone turned up a few times. The chain is built from TRBV6-5 and TRBJ2-7, with 7 bases matching TRBD1. The CDR3 has 13 residues. The trim removed 6 bases at V and 5 bases at J, leaving 7 bases unmatched. From germline, CDR1 is MNHEY and CDR2 SVGAGI. The DNA of the CDR3 is TGTGCCAGCAGGGCACAGGGGCTCCACGAGCAGTACTTC. Protein: CASRAQGLHEQYF.

The rearrangement uses TRBV10-3 and TRBJ1-5; TRBD1 agrees at 7 bases. Germline V gene sequence: CDR1 ENHRY, CDR2 SYGVKD. CDR3 size: 17 residues. Trimming removed 3 bases from V and 1 base from J; junction bases left unmatched: 9. CDR3 sequence reads: CAISDSSGGQSNQPQHF. The CDR3 DNA is TGTGCCATCAGTGACTCTTCTGGGGGACAGAGCAATCAGCCCCAGCATTTT.

V is TRBV10-3 and J is TRBJ2-7; the D gene is possibly TRBD1 (5 bases). Per germline, CDR1 ENHRY and CDR2 SYGVKD. V was clipped by 8 bases and J by 2 bases, with 7 bases between them. The CDR3 has 11 amino acids. CDR3 sequence reads: CAIGQTYEQYF. DNA of the CDR3: TGTGCCATCGGACAAACCTACGAGCAGTACTTC.

With respect to this clone: This CDR3 is also generated by other DNA sequences in the sample. This chain joins TRBV5-1 and TRBJ2-7; TRBD1 matches at 7 bases. The length of the CDR3 is 14 residues. The junction had 7 bases not matched to a gene; V was cut back by 2 bases and J by 5 bases. In germline, CDR1 is SGHRS, CDR2 YFSETQ. CDR3: CASSFAQGSHEQYF. The CDR3 DNA is TGCGCCAGCAGCTTTGCACAGGGGAGCCACGAGCAGTACTTC.

In its sample, this clone was seen a few times. This rearrangement joins TRBV5-6 to TRBJ2-5; 8 bases map to TRBD1. This CDR3 region has 13 residues. Per germline, CDR1 SGHDT and CDR2 YYEEEE. V lost 2 bases and J lost 5; bases outside the gene matches: 2. CDR3 amino acids: CASSFRDRETQYF. CDR3 coding DNA: TGTGCCAGCAGCTTCCGGGACAGGGAGACCCAGTACTTC.